This TCR beta chain was profiled in a study of cytomegalovirus exposure and HLA in healthy donors. Overall study findings and caveats: CMV serostatus stood as the only immune exposure information on hand.

The V end lost 4 bases, the J end lost 8 bases, and 17 bases lay between the germline ends. The CDR3 is 15 amino acids. Germline V CDR1 and CDR2: SGHDN, FVKESK. All the people who gave samples were healthy bone marrow donors. Note on this clone: What it binds is unknown.

PCR was performed using 60 Vbeta and 13 Jbeta primers. Profiled with immunoSEQ multiplex PCR; TCRdb holds only in-frame clones, not every one. Here the sample spans roughly 100,000 clones, under 85% being singletons. Sequenced material: PBMCs. The V call is TRBV14, the J call TRBJ1-4; TRBD1 might be the D (5 bases). The source of this sequence is a man aged 18 to 30 in good health and CMV-seronegative. The CDR3 DNA reads as TGTGCCAGCAGCCCCTTGGGGCTGCCTTTCGAAAAACTGTTTTTT. The encoded protein is CASSPLGLPFEKLFF. The variable domain in full, with the rest retrieved from reference TRBV14 and TRBJ1-4, is EAGVTQFPSHSVIEKGQTVTLRCDPISGHDNLYWYRRVMGKEIKFLLHFVKESKQDESGMPNNRFLAERTGGTYSTLKVQPAELEDSGVYFCASSPLGLPFEKLFFGSGTQLSVL.